The rows below give T cell receptor beta chains drawn from one sample of a study of T cell clones after liver transplantation. The table came from immunoSEQ multiplex PCR; TCRdb's copy has only in-frame clones and leaves some out. The top ten hold approximately 0.45% of the sample, which has tens of thousands of clones, 70% to 85% seen once. The specimen was CD4+ T cells from blood, collected 45 to 46 months after liver transplant. These receptors all stem from a human patient who received a liver transplant. Some T cells may have originated in the graft donor. Both conserved end residues are part of each CDR3. A D gene is named only where the DNA matches it firmly. Not all rows give a size; the values are once, few, many and, for expanded clones, a class.

d_call	v_call	clone_size	j_call	cdr3_aa	cdr3_nt
-	TRBV7-9	-	TRBJ1-5	CASSLSHRDPWSNQPQHF	TGTGCCAGCAGCTTGAGTCACCGGGACCCTTGGAGCAATCAGCCCCAGCATTTT
-	TRBV18	-	TRBJ2-7	CASSAVGGDGYEQYF	TGTGCCAGCTCAGCGGTCGGGGGTGATGGCTACGAGCAGTACTTC
TRBD1	TRBV5-1	-	TRBJ2-7	CASSSAFTGGYEQYF	TGCGCCAGCAGCTCGGCCTTCACAGGGGGCTACGAGCAGTACTTC
TRBD1	TRBV19	-	TRBJ1-1	CASKRQGRTDTEAFF	TGTGCCAGTAAAAGACAGGGGCGTACGGACACTGAAGCTTTCTTT
-	TRBV7-2	-	TRBJ1-2	CASSLAPGAYGYTF	TGTGCCAGCAGCTTAGCGCCAGGCGCCTATGGCTACACCTTC
TRBD1	TRBV7-9	-	TRBJ2-3	CASSLGDRGPRDTQYF	TGTGCCAGCAGCTTAGGGGACAGGGGGCCAAGAGATACGCAGTATTTT
-	TRBV5-1	-	TRBJ2-7	CASSLSSYEQYF	TGCGCCAGCAGCTTAAGCTCCTACGAGCAGTACTTC
TRBD2	TRBV5-6	-	TRBJ2-7	CASSLRLAGANEQYF	TGTGCCAGCAGCTTGCGGCTAGCGGGAGCTAACGAGCAGTACTTC
-	TRBV15	-	TRBJ1-5	CATSRVGGWQPQHF	TGTGCCACCAGCAGAGTGGGGGGTTGGCAGCCCCAGCATTTT
-	TRBV5-1	-	TRBJ1-3	CASSSGTEGNTIYF	TGCGCCAGCAGTTCCGGGACGGAAGGAAACACCATATATTTT
TRBD2	TRBV7-8	-	TRBJ2-6	CASSPYPQAGGSGANVLTF	TGTGCCAGCAGCCCGTACCCCCAGGCGGGAGGCTCTGGGGCCAACGTCCTGACTTTC
-	TRBV19	once	TRBJ2-2	CASRRQGWLFF	TGTGCCAGTAGGCGTCAGGGATGGCTGTTTTTT
-	TRBV28	-	TRBJ2-1	CASQGSGGSYNEQFF	TGTGCCAGCCAGGGTAGCGGAGGCTCCTACAATGAGCAGTTCTTC
-	TRBV10-3	once	TRBJ1-2	CAISESQVSNYGYTF	TGTGCCATCAGTGAGTCCCAAGTTTCTAACTATGGCTACACCTTC